Shown below are 11 T cell receptor beta chains from a single sample sequenced in a study of identical twins. MiXCR was run by TCRdb on the 5' RACE reads, yielding one entry per CDR3 protein. The sample has a few hundred thousand distinct CDR3 sequences, about 18% seen once. The sample taken for sequencing was naive T cells sorted from blood. These receptors were taken from a man aged 50-60 years in good health.

This clonotype was recorded many times. V and J are TRBV5-1 and TRBJ2-1; no reliable D call. Germline lookup yields CDR1 SGHRS and CDR2 YFSETQ. The CDR3 covers 12 residues. Trimming left V 0 bases short and J 9 bases short, with 7 bases between. The CDR3 nucleotides are TGCGCCAGCAGCTTGGAACGACTTGAGCAGTTCTTC. Its translation is CASSLERLEQFF.

The V and J genes are TRBV5-1 and TRBJ2-7, with D perhaps matching TRBD2 (6 bases). V was clipped by 1 base and J by 3 bases, with 11 bases between them. Germline V lookup: CDR1 SGHRS, CDR2 YFSETQ. CDR3 length equals 14 residues. CDR3 coding DNA: TGCGCCAGCAGCTTGAGCCGGGAGATCTACGAGCAGTACTTC. It is translated as CASSLSREIYEQYF.

This chain connects TRBV12-3 or TRBV12-4 to TRBJ2-1, with TRBD2 matching 9 bases. Trimming removed 2 bases from V and 6 bases from J; junction bases left unmatched: 11. The CDR3 sequence is 17 residues long. The chain's CDR3 is CASSLNPGGGASNEQFF. The CDR3 nucleotides read TGTGCCAGCAGTTTAAATCCCGGCGGGGGGGCCAGCAATGAGCAGTTCTTC.

This clonotype was picked up a small number of times. This sequence joins TRBV5-1 and TRBJ2-2; 9 bases align to TRBD1. The CDR3 sequence is 15 residues long. With 1 base clipped from V and 5 bases from J, the junction kept 3 bases outside the gene matches. Germline V gene data show CDR1 as SGHRS and CDR2 as YFSETQ. The CDR3 protein is CASSLMGQGTGELFF. CDR3 sequence (DNA): TGCGCCAGCAGCTTGATGGGACAGGGAACCGGGGAGCTGTTTTTT.

A few counts support this clonotype. This chain joins TRBV7-2 and TRBJ2-5; D is perhaps TRBD2 (5 bases). Trimming left V 3 bases short and J 0 bases short, with 14 bases between. The CDR3 runs to 16 residues. Germline CDR1 is SGHTA and CDR2 is FQGNSA. The CDR3 nucleotides are TGTGCCAGCAGCTTCGTAAGCGGTTCGTACCAAGAGACCCAGTACTTC. This codes for CASSFVSGSYQETQYF.

This clonotype was found many times. This chain uses TRBV3-1 with TRBJ2-7; possibly TRBD2 for D (6 bases). CDR1 and CDR2 from the germline V gene are LGHDT and YNNKEL (reference sequence). The CDR3 runs to 14 residues. V was cut by 1 base and J by 6 bases, with 13 bases left in between. CDR3 bases: TGTGCCAGCAGCCAAGCGGGAGCCGAACGCGAGCAGTACTTC. Translated, it gives CASSQAGAEREQYF.

This clonotype turned up a few times. The genes are TRBV7-2 and TRBJ1-6; no firm D call. Trimming left V 2 bases short and J 7 bases short, with 6 bases between. Germline CDR1 reads SGHTA; CDR2 reads FQGNSA. The CDR3 has 13 residues. The CDR3 region is CASSLLANSPLHF. Written as DNA, the CDR3 is TGTGCCAGCAGCTTATTAGCCAATTCACCCCTCCACTTT.

This clonotype was recorded a few times. This chain uses TRBV10-3 with TRBJ2-1; 7 bases align to TRBD2. CDR3 length equals 12 residues. Trimming at V came to 8 bases and at J to 10 bases, leaving 8 bases not matched to a gene. In germline, CDR1 is ENHRY, CDR2 SYGVKD. DNA of the CDR3: TGTGCCATCTCCCCACAACTAGCGGAGCAGTTCTTC. Translating gives CAISPQLAEQFF.

In DNA, the CDR3 is TGCAGCGCTGGCCGGGGTATGAACACTGAAGCTTTCTTT. It translates to CSAGRGMNTEAFF. The rearrangement joins TRBV29-1 to TRBJ1-1; the D is unclear. The CDR3 is 13 residues long. CDR1 is SQVTM and CDR2 is ANQGSEA in the germline V gene. Trimming removed 7 bases from V and 0 bases from J, with 12 bases in between.

This clonotype was seen many times. The gene calls are TRBV19 and TRBJ1-5; D not resolved. The CDR3 consists of 12 residues. The ends were cut back, 7 bases at V and 5 bases at J, with 9 bases in the middle. The germline V gene has CDR1 LNHDA and CDR2 SQIVND (reference sequence). DNA of the CDR3: TGTGCCAGTACCGATTCGTATCAGCCCCAGCATTTT. Amino acids: CASTDSYQPQHF.

This clonotype turned up a few times. The CDR3 spells CASSVAPGDTYNEQFF. DNA of the CDR3: TGTGCCAGCAGCGTAGCTCCTGGGGACACCTACAATGAGCAGTTCTTC. The chain joins TRBV9 to TRBJ2-1, with D possibly matching TRBD1 (6 bases). Germline V gives CDR1 SGDLS, CDR2 YYNGEE. The CDR3 loop spans 16 amino acids. V was trimmed by 0 bases and J by 2 bases, leaving 12 bases between them.